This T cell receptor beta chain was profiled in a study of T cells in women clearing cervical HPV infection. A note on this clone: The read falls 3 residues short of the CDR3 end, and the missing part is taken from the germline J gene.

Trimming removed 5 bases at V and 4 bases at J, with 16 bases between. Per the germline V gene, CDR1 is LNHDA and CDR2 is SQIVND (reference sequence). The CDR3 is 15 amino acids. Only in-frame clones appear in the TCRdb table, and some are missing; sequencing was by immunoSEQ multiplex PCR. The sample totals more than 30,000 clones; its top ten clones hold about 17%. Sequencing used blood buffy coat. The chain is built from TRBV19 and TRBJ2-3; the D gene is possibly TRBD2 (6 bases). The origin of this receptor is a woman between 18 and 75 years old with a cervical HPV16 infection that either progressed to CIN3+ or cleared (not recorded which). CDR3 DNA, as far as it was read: TGTGCCAGTAGTCCCCTCGGGTCGGGGGCAGATACG. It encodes CASSPLGSGADT. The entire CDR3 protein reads CASSPLGSGADTQYF.